This T cell receptor beta chain was recovered during a study of T cell responses to AZD1222 COVID-19 vaccine. As to this clone: What it binds is not known.

General study findings and limits: Along spike, vaccine-associated CD4 TCRs were found throughout, with dominance at 160-218 and 743-854. Among AZD1222 vaccinees, only five to seven were seropositive at baseline. Sampled repertoires all dated from after the peak T cell response.

Generated by immunoSEQ multiplex PCR, the TCRdb table keeps only in-frame clones and is missing some. This sample has approximately 150,000 clones, with 80% to 95% found just once. The CDR3 consists of 13 residues. Trimming removed 5 bases at V and 5 bases at J, with 13 bases between. This specimen was peripheral blood, taken on day 0 of MenACWY control vaccination. This clonotype was obtained from an adult in good health. The chain is built from TRBV12-3 or TRBV12-4 and TRBJ2-7, with D perhaps TRBD1 (6 bases). The CDR3: CASSITQGNEQYF. In DNA form, the CDR3 reads TGTGCCAGCAGTATAACACAGGGAAACGAGCAGTACTTC.